The 7 T cell receptor beta chains in this list originate from one sample, sequenced in a study of T cells in Graves' hyperthyroidism and ophthalmopathy. TCR beta CDR3 regions were amplified from RNA transcripts. During a first-round RT-PCR of the TCR CDR3, the HTBI primer set was used. TCRdb recomputed calls from the multiplex PCR reads with MiXCR, one row per CDR3 protein. The sample holds hundreds of thousands of distinct CDR3 sequences, around 46% seen once. The sequenced sample was peripheral blood or thyroid tissue (not recorded which). The receptors shown here come from a young woman with Graves' hyperthyroidism.

This clonotype was counted between two and nine times. The chain carries TRBV20-1 and TRBJ2-7; TRBD2 might be the D (6 bases). CDR1 and CDR2 (germline): DFQATT, SNEGSKA (reference sequence). CDR3 size: 12 residues. Trimming shortened V by 6 bases and J by 6 bases, and 15 bases separated the two germline ends. The CDR3 loop is CSAAGGIAEQYF. CDR3 nucleotide sequence: TGCAGTGCAGCGGGTGGGATTGCCGAGCAGTACTTC.

This clonotype came up a few times. V is TRBV7-3 and J is TRBJ1-2, with no clear D. The CDR3 is 14 amino acids. Per germline, CDR1 SGHTA and CDR2 FQGTGA. The V end was cut by 5 bases, the J end by 4 bases, with 14 bases between. CDR3 sequence: CASSPAAVAYGYTF. Here the CDR3 DNA reads TGTGCCAGCAGCCCGGCGGCGGTCGCCTATGGCTACACCTTC.

With regard to this clonotype: A clone one base away is much larger, so this may be a read error. This chain uses TRBV10-3 with TRBJ2-7, with D uncertain. The germline V gene has CDR1 ENHRY and CDR2 SYGVKD. CDR3 length: 11 amino acids. CDR3 region: CAVSDRYEQYF. The CDR3 coding sequence is TGTGCCGTCAGTGATCGCTACGAGCAGTACTTC.

The CDR3 region has the DNA TGTGCCAGCAGCCAAGATTCGGTGGTAGGCACTGAAGCTTTCTTT. Protein: CASSQDSVVGTEAFF. This sequence joins TRBV14 and TRBJ1-1; D is uncertain. CDR1 and CDR2 from the germline V gene are SGHDN and FVKESK. The CDR3 loop spans 15 amino acids. The germline V and J ends were trimmed by 0 bases and 4 bases, with 12 bases remaining between them.

The chain couples TRBV11-2 to TRBJ1-6, with D possibly matching TRBD1 (6 bases). Germline lookup yields CDR1 SGHAT and CDR2 FQNNGV. This CDR3 has 12 amino acids. V was cut by 6 bases and J by 12 bases, with 12 bases left in between. The CDR3 DNA sequence: TGTGCCAGCAGTCCCGGGGGCCTACCCCTCCACTTT. Amino acid sequence: CASSPGGLPLHF.

This chain links TRBV9 with TRBJ1-2, with TRBD1 as a possible D gene (6 bases). V was pared by 4 bases and J by 7 bases, with 14 bases between. The CDR3 spans 13 residues. Per germline, CDR1 SGDLS and CDR2 YYNGEE. The DNA of the CDR3 is TGTGCCAGCAGCCACGATACAGGGTTTGGCTACACCTTC. This translates into CASSHDTGFGYTF.

The V call is TRBV7-9, the J call TRBJ1-6, with D perhaps matching TRBD1 (5 bases). Trimming removed 1 base from V and 8 bases from J, with 9 bases in between. The CDR3 spans 14 residues. Germline V CDR1 and CDR2: SEHNR, FQNEAQ (reference sequence). CDR3 sequence (DNA): TGTGCCAGCAGCTTAGAATCAGGGTATTCACCCCTCCACTTT. Translation: CASSLESGYSPLHF. Based on the CDR3 plus reference TRBV7-9 and TRBJ1-6, the full variable domain is DTGVSQNPRHKITKRGQNVTFRCDPISEHNRLYWYRQTLGQGPEFLTYFQNEAQLEKSRLLSDRFSAERPKGSFSTLEIQRTEQGDSAMYLCASSLESGYSPLHFGNGTRLTVT.